These 28 T cell receptor beta chains share one sample of origin, sequenced in a study of cytomegalovirus exposure and HLA in healthy donors. Amplification used 60 Vbeta primers and 13 Jbeta primers. Repertoires were generated with immunoSEQ multiplex PCR, while TCRdb's copy carries only in-frame clones and drops some. The sample includes around 140,000 clones, around nine tenths of them seen just once. The specimen sequenced was PBMCs. These receptors all stem from a woman aged 25 to 39 in good health and CMV-seronegative.

The chain employs TRBV5-4 and TRBJ2-3, with TRBD2 identical over 10 bases. Trimming removed 3 bases from V and 1 base from J; junction bases left unmatched: 11. CDR3 length: 18 residues. Germline CDR1 is SGHNT and CDR2 is YYREEE (reference sequence). CDR3 DNA: TGTGCCAGCAGCTCGCCCAATTTAACTAGCGGGGGCACAGATACGCAGTATTTT. The encoded protein is CASSSPNLTSGGTDTQYF.

This clone occurred a few times. The chain combines TRBV30 with TRBJ1-3, with D unclear. The CDR3 is 15 residues long. Deletions cut 2 bases from V and 0 bases from J, with 11 bases between. Germline CDR1 is GTSNPN and CDR2 is SVGIG (reference sequence). CDR3 region: CAWSYDGYSGNTIYF. The CDR3 nucleotides read TGTGCCTGGAGTTACGACGGGTACTCTGGAAACACCATATATTTT. The full variable domain, its missing parts supplied by reference TRBV30 and TRBJ1-3, is SQTIHQWPATLVQPVGSPLSLECTVEGTSNPNLYWYRQAAGRGLQLLFYSVGIGQISSEVPQNLSASRPQDRQFILSSKKLLLSDSGFYLCAWSYDGYSGNTIYFGEGSWLTVV.

The chain uses TRBV5-1 and TRBJ1-4, with D unresolved. Germline CDR1 is SGHRS and CDR2 is YFSETQ. The CDR3 is 14 amino acids. The V gene lost 1 base and the J gene lost 5 bases, with 9 bases spanning the gap. This CDR3 reads CASSLTDLNEKLFF. The CDR3 DNA follows: TGCGCCAGCAGCTTGACCGACTTGAATGAAAAACTGTTTTTT.

This CDR3 is CASSPGTVEAFF. The CDR3 DNA sequence: TGTGCCAGCAGCCCCGGGACAGTCGAAGCTTTCTTT. This rearrangement joins TRBV5-4 to TRBJ1-1, with 7 bases fitting TRBD1. Germline V gene lookup returns CDR1 SGHNT and CDR2 YYREEE (reference sequence). The CDR3 totals 12 residues. Trimming at V came to 4 bases and at J to 8 bases, leaving 5 bases not matched to a gene.

This rearrangement joins TRBV10-3 to TRBJ2-2; 12 bases align to TRBD2. Per the germline V gene, CDR1 is ENHRY and CDR2 is SYGVKD. J lost 6 bases, V lost 8 bases, and 7 bases had no gene match. The CDR3 loop spans 15 amino acids. The CDR3 region has the DNA TGTGCCATCGCCTCTAGCGGGGGGGGTCCCGGGGAGCTGTTTTTT. Translating gives CAIASSGGGPGELFF.

V and J are TRBV19 and TRBJ2-7; the D is unclear. CDR1 and CDR2 (germline): LNHDA, SQIVND (reference sequence). The CDR3 has 13 residues. The V and J ends lost 3 bases and 6 bases respectively, with 12 bases between them. For the CDR3, the DNA is TGTGCCAGTAGTATCGTTGCGGAGAGCGAGCAGTACTTC. It encodes CASSIVAESEQYF. Full variable domain (remainder filled in from reference TRBV19 and TRBJ2-7): DGGITQSPKYLFRKEGQNVTLSCEQNLNHDAMYWYRQDPGQGLRLIYYSQIVNDFQKGDIAEGYSVSREKKESFPLTVTSAQKNPTAFYLCASSIVAESEQYFGPGTRLTVT.

V and J are TRBV13 and TRBJ1-2; D is ambiguous. Trimming cost V 5 bases and J 7 bases, with 11 bases left between them. The CDR3 spans 12 residues. In germline, CDR1 is PRHDT, CDR2 FYEKMQ (reference sequence). The CDR3, as DNA: TGTGCCAGCAGCGTTAGAGAGATTGGCTACACCTTC. Translated, it gives CASSVREIGYTF.

This clone was seen a handful of times. The chain combines TRBV5-5 with TRBJ1-2, with D possibly TRBD1 on 5 matching bases. The CDR3 covers 16 residues. CDR1 and CDR2 from the germline V gene are SGHKS and YYEKEE (reference sequence). Trimming shortened V by 4 bases and J by 4 bases, and 20 bases separated the two germline ends. DNA of the CDR3: TGTGCCAGCAGCAAAATGGGCGGTGGGGCGGTCTATGGCTACACCTTC. The encoded protein is CASSKMGGGAVYGYTF.

The V call is TRBV7-2, the J call TRBJ2-5; D gene uncertain. The CDR3 is made up of 15 amino acids. Germline lookup yields CDR1 SGHTA and CDR2 FQGNSA. V shed 2 bases and J shed 1 base, with 11 bases lying between them. The DNA of the CDR3 is TGTGCCAGCAGCTTATCTAGGCAACTCCAAGAGACCCAGTACTTC. It encodes CASSLSRQLQETQYF.

The chain employs TRBV7-2 and TRBJ1-6; 7 bases are shared with TRBD1. This CDR3 contains 12 residues. V trimming: 2 bases; J trimming: 13 bases; junction bases outside the gene matches: 2. Germline V gene data show CDR1 as SGHTA and CDR2 as FQGNSA. As DNA, the CDR3 is TGTGCCAGCAGCTTAAGAGGGGGCCCCCTCCACTTT. This encodes CASSLRGGPLHF. Combining the CDR3 with reference TRBV7-2 and TRBJ1-6 gives the whole variable domain GAGVSQSPSNKVTEKGKDVELRCDPISGHTALYWYRQSLGQGLEFLIYFQGNSAPDKSGLPSDRFSAERTGGSVSTLTIQRTQQEDSAVYLCASSLRGGPLHFGNGTRLTVT.

J is TRBJ2-3 and V is TRBV7-9, with TRBD2 matching over 10 bases. CDR1 is SEHNR, CDR2 FQNEAQ, per germline (reference sequence). The length of the CDR3 is 15 residues. The trim removed 6 bases at V and 0 bases at J, leaving 3 bases unmatched. The CDR3 region has the DNA TGTGCCAGCAGGTTACTAGCGGGGAGCACAGATACGCAGTATTTT. Protein: CASRLLAGSTDTQYF.

The V gene is TRBV28, the J gene TRBJ1-5; 8 bases are a match to TRBD1. The CDR3 runs 15 residues. Losses at the gene ends were 5 bases for V and 7 bases for J; bases not matched to a gene: 10. The germline gives CDR1 MDHEN, CDR2 SYDVKM. The CDR3 region is CASSVTGAQGQPQHF. CDR3 sequence (DNA): TGTGCCAGCAGTGTGACAGGGGCCCAAGGGCAGCCCCAGCATTTT.

This clone occurred a few times. The chain combines TRBV10-3 with TRBJ2-5; TRBD2 aligns across 8 bases. The J segment lost 1 base and the V segment lost 6 bases, leaving 4 bases of the junction unmatched. Germline CDR1 and CDR2: ENHRY and SYGVKD. The CDR3 sequence is 14 residues long. The CDR3 nucleotides read TGTGCCATCAGGGCGGGACTAGTCCAAGAGACCCAGTACTTC. It encodes CAIRAGLVQETQYF.

The sample holds one count of this clone. The chain carries TRBV14 and TRBJ2-6, with D maybe TRBD1 (6 bases). The CDR3 has 17 amino acids. The V gene's germline CDR1 is SGHDN and CDR2 FVKESK. Trimming left V 5 bases short and J 4 bases short, with 18 bases between. CDR3 amino acids: CASSSTRDTAGANVLTF. The CDR3 DNA reads TGTGCCAGCAGCTCAACCCGGGACACCGCGGGGGCCAACGTCCTGACTTTC.

This clone was observed a single time. The genes are TRBV7-9 and TRBJ2-5; tentative D call: TRBD1 (6 bases). Germline CDR1 and CDR2: SEHNR and FQNEAQ (reference sequence). This CDR3 is built from 13 residues. V was cut by 5 bases and J by 5 bases, with 12 bases left in between. CDR3 bases: TGTGCCAGCAGCGCACAGGGTGGGGAGACCCAGTACTTC. Translated, it gives CASSAQGGETQYF. The variable domain in full, with the rest retrieved from reference TRBV7-9 and TRBJ2-5, is DTGVSQNPRHKITKRGQNVTFRCDPISEHNRLYWYRQTLGQGPEFLTYFQNEAQLEKSRLLSDRFSAERPKGSFSTLEIQRTEQGDSAMYLCASSAQGGETQYFGPGTRLLVL.

The chain carries TRBV4-3 and TRBJ2-2; 12 bases are shared with TRBD2. Germline V CDR1 and CDR2: LGHNA, YSLEER. The V gene end was trimmed by 7 bases and the J gene end by 7 bases; junction bases not matched to a gene: 13. CDR3 length equals 17 residues. CDR3 region: CASKSIWRTSGVGELFF. CDR3 nucleotide sequence: TGCGCCAGCAAGTCAATCTGGCGGACTAGCGGGGTCGGGGAGCTGTTTTTT.

The V call is TRBV19, the J call TRBJ2-1; 7 bases match TRBD2. The CDR3 length is 16 residues. Germline assignment: CDR1 LNHDA and CDR2 SQIVND (reference sequence). J gave up 0 bases and V 1 base, and 3 bases lay outside the gene matches. CDR3 sequence (DNA): TGTGCCAGTAGTATAGGGGGAGGGGACTCCTACAATGAGCAGTTCTTC. It codes for CASSIGGGDSYNEQFF.

The chain combines TRBV30 with TRBJ1-1, with TRBD1 matching 9 bases. The CDR3 runs to 14 residues. Trimming at V came to 8 bases and at J to 4 bases, leaving 11 bases not matched to a gene. Germline assignment: CDR1 GTSNPN and CDR2 SVGIG (reference sequence). In DNA, the CDR3 is TGTGCCGGAAACGGACAGGGGAGCCCCACTGAAGCTTTCTTT. Translated: CAGNGQGSPTEAFF.

The chain employs TRBV5-6 and TRBJ2-5, with D uncertain. Trimming pared 6 bases from V and 1 base from J, leaving 10 bases between. Germline values: CDR1 SGHDT, CDR2 YYEEEE. The CDR3 extends over 13 amino acids. CDR3 sequence: CASTPRPQETQYF. The CDR3 coding sequence is TGTGCCAGCACCCCGAGGCCCCAAGAGACCCAGTACTTC.

The gene calls are TRBV28 and TRBJ2-1; 7 bases agree with TRBD1. V shed 5 bases, J shed 8 bases, and the junction held 18 bases outside the gene matches. Germline V gene data show CDR1 as MDHEN and CDR2 as SYDVKM. The CDR3 covers 17 residues. In DNA, the CDR3 is TGTGCCAGCAGTCTCGGGATCGGGTCAAGTACAGGGGATGAGCAGTTCTTC. Amino acid sequence: CASSLGIGSSTGDEQFF.

This sequence joins TRBV28 and TRBJ1-5; TRBD1 might be the D (5 bases). Germline V CDR1 and CDR2: MDHEN, SYDVKM. The CDR3 totals 14 residues. Trimming stripped 2 bases from V and 3 bases from J, with 8 bases between. This CDR3 reads CASSLGGDNQPQHF. The CDR3, as DNA: TGTGCCAGCAGTTTAGGAGGGGACAATCAGCCCCAGCATTTT.

The chain combines TRBV29-1 with TRBJ1-1; D might be TRBD1 (6 bases). Per germline, CDR1 SQVTM and CDR2 ANQGSEA. The CDR3 loop spans 11 amino acids. The V end lost 7 bases, the J end lost 12 bases, and 18 bases lay between the germline ends. Written as DNA, the CDR3 is TGCAGCGCCGGCCAGGGAGGGACATCTTTCTTT. It specifies CSAGQGGTSFF.

The chain carries TRBV4-3 and TRBJ2-1; TRBD2 might be the D (6 bases). CDR3 size: 15 residues. V lost 5 bases, J lost 2 bases, and 13 bases lay in between. The germline V gene encodes CDR1 LGHNA and CDR2 YSLEER. CDR3 nucleotides: TGCGCCAGCAGCTTCCTAGCGAGCACCTACAATGAGCAGTTCTTC. This gives the protein CASSFLASTYNEQFF.

Only one count was recorded for this clone. The chain uses TRBV7-3 and TRBJ2-5, with 11 bases fitting TRBD1. There are 14 residues in the CDR3. Germline V lookup: CDR1 SGHTA, CDR2 FQGTGA. Germline trimming cut 5 bases from V and 7 bases from J; bases unmatched to any gene: 6. In DNA form, the CDR3 reads TGTGCCAGCAGCGGGACAGGGGGGGTTGGGACCCAGTACTTC. Its protein product is CASSGTGGVGTQYF.

J is TRBJ2-2 and V is TRBV7-9; 7 positions agree with TRBD1. The junction had 5 bases not matched to a gene; V was cut back by 5 bases and J by 5 bases. This CDR3 region has 14 residues. Germline CDR1 is SEHNR and CDR2 is FQNEAQ (reference sequence). In DNA form, the CDR3 reads TGTGCCAGCAGCCCCCCGACAGGGACCGGGGAGCTGTTTTTT. As protein: CASSPPTGTGELFF.

The genes are TRBV27 and TRBJ2-4, with 7 bases aligning to TRBD1. This CDR3 contains 13 residues. V shed 6 bases and J 4 bases; nucleotides not matched to a gene: 3. CDR1 and CDR2 from the germline V gene are MNHEY and SMNVEV (reference sequence). This CDR3 reads CASSGTVKNIQYF. CDR3 coding DNA: TGTGCCAGCAGCGGGACAGTTAAAAACATTCAGTACTTC.

The chain is built from TRBV28 and TRBJ2-7; 8 bases match TRBD2. CDR1 MDHEN and CDR2 SYDVKM come from the germline V gene. This CDR3 contains 16 residues. The V gene end was trimmed by 5 bases and the J gene end by 5 bases; junction bases not matched to a gene: 14. CDR3 bases: TGTGCCAGCAGTCACATATGGGACCGGCGGGAGGACGAGCAGTACTTC. Its protein product is CASSHIWDRREDEQYF.

The rearrangement links TRBV9 to TRBJ2-5; 8 bases are a match to TRBD2. Germline CDR1 SGDLS, CDR2 YYNGEE. The CDR3 consists of 14 residues. Unmatched junction bases numbered 9, after V lost 7 bases and J lost 4 bases. In DNA form, the CDR3 reads TGTGCCAGCTCGGCTAGCGGGTGGGGAGAGACCCAGTACTTC. This gives the protein CASSASGWGETQYF.